This TCR beta chain derives from a study of blood T cell repertoires in COVID-19. Study in general: Samples of COVID-19 (acute and convalescent) were obtained from the United States, Italy and Spain. The cDNA or gDNA used as material had been derived from T cells, B-cell-depleted T cells, or PBMCs.

Original handling: Reference gene primer amplification in the assay estimated nucleated cell counts. The repertoire was sequenced with immunoSEQ multiplex PCR; TCRdb's copy has only in-frame clones and lacks some. The V and J calls and clone size were taken over from that table, and D and trimming were inferred from the DNA. The data contain some 96,000 clones, just over 90% of them singletons. V was pared by 0 bases and J by 4 bases, with 5 bases of the junction left unmatched. CDR3 length: 15 amino acids. Germline V gives CDR1 SGHRS, CDR2 YFSETQ. Material: peripheral blood. The sequence came from a man aged 50-59 years with active COVID-19. The V gene is TRBV5-1, the J gene TRBJ2-5; TRBD2 agrees at 8 bases. The CDR3 here is CASSLGAGGGETQYF. The DNA of the CDR3 is TGCGCCAGCAGCTTGGGGGCGGGAGGTGGAGAGACCCAGTACTTC.